This T cell receptor (beta chain) was observed in a study of T cell repertoires in cytomegalovirus infection. This clonotype was found a few times. What it binds is not known. Germline V lookup: CDR1 MNHNS, CDR2 SASEGT. There are 13 residues in the CDR3. V gave up 5 bases and J gave up 15 bases; unmatched junction bases: 7. In TCRdb, the reads were re-called with MiXCR into one record per CDR3 protein. The sample has some 920,000 distinct CDR3 sequences; roughly 31% are singletons. This rearrangement joins TRBV6-1 to TRBJ2-1; 13 nucleotides line up with TRBD2. The sequence derives from a human donor in good health (CMV status not recorded). Some clones in this sample may be carry-over from other donors' samples. Sequenced here: cultured CD8+ T cells from PBMCs, sampled from culture after CMV antigen stimulation. The CDR3 DNA sequence: TGTGCCAGCAGTTCTAGACTAGCGGGGGGTTGGTTCTTC. Translating gives CASSSRLAGGWFF.